The 21 T cell receptor beta chains reported below all come from one sample, sequenced in a study of blood T cell repertoires in COVID-19. Some clones are missing from TCRdb's copy, which holds only in-frame ones; the method was immunoSEQ multiplex PCR. Here the sample spans 200,000 to 250,000 clones, more than 75% being singletons. Sequencing input: peripheral blood. These receptors came from a woman in her 40s with acute or convalescent COVID-19.

The gene calls are TRBV3-1 (or the pseudogene TRBV3-2) and TRBJ1-2, with 9 bases that match TRBD1. CDR1 and CDR2 from the germline V gene are LGHDT and YNNKEL (reference sequence). The V gene end was trimmed by 0 bases and the J gene end by 3 bases; junction bases not matched to a gene: 5. The CDR3 is 16 residues long. CDR3 bases: TGTGCCAGCAGCCAAGAAGGGACAGGGAATTACTATGGCTACACCTTC. This encodes CASSQEGTGNYYGYTF.

This rearrangement joins TRBV2 to TRBJ1-5; a possible D gene is TRBD1 (5 bases). CDR1 SNHLY and CDR2 FYNNEI come from the germline V gene. With 6 bases removed from V and 2 bases from J, the gap between germline ends came to 8 bases. The length of the CDR3 is 13 residues. The CDR3 loop reads CASRDTGNQPQHF. The CDR3 nucleotides read TGTGCCAGCAGGGACACGGGCAATCAGCCCCAGCATTTT.

This clone was observed a single time. The CDR3 nucleotides read TGCGCCAGCAGCTCCCAGAAAACGGGACAGAGCTACGAGCAGTACTTC. Translating gives CASSSQKTGQSYEQYF. The chain carries TRBV5-1 and TRBJ2-7, with 7 bases identical to TRBD1. This CDR3 is 16 amino acids long. J lost 3 bases, V lost 3 bases, and 12 bases had no gene match. CDR1 is SGHRS and CDR2 is YFSETQ in the germline V gene.

CDR3 nucleotides: TGTGCCAGCAGTTACGGCGACAGGGCGACCAATGAGCAGTTCTTC. It codes for CASSYGDRATNEQFF. V gene TRBV6-5 combines with J gene TRBJ2-1; 7 positions agree with TRBD1. The ends lost 2 bases at V and 6 bases at J; junction bases unmatched: 7. Germline V gene sequence: CDR1 MNHEY, CDR2 SVGAGI. The CDR3 spans 15 residues.

The V gene is TRBV27, the J gene TRBJ1-5, with TRBD1 matching 8 bases. The V segment lost 6 bases and the J segment 8 bases; nucleotides outside the gene matches: 3. This CDR3 is 12 amino acids long. Germline CDR1 MNHEY, CDR2 SMNVEV (reference sequence). CDR3 nucleotide sequence: TGTGCCAGCAGCTCGACAGGGGAGCCCCAGCATTTT. Protein: CASSSTGEPQHF.

CDR3: CASSQEFGSREQFF. Written as DNA, the CDR3 is TGTGCCAGCAGCCAAGAATTTGGATCGCGGGAGCAGTTCTTC. The chain has TRBV4-2 and TRBJ2-1; D is ambiguous. CDR1 and CDR2 (germline): LGHNA, YNFKEQ. This CDR3 comprises 14 residues. Trimming removed 0 bases at V and 10 bases at J, with 13 bases between.

The rearrangement links TRBV7-2 to TRBJ2-7; 7 nucleotides align to TRBD2. J gave up 0 bases and V 4 bases, and 6 bases lay outside the gene matches. The length of the CDR3 is 15 residues. The germline CDR1 and CDR2 sequences are SGHTA and FQGNSA. The CDR3 DNA is TGTGCCAGCAGCTGGCCGGGGAGGGGCTCCTACGAGCAGTACTTC. Translation gives CASSWPGRGSYEQYF.

The V call is TRBV2, the J call TRBJ1-2, with 9 bases fitting TRBD1. The CDR3 spans 13 residues. The germline V gene encodes CDR1 SNHLY and CDR2 FYNNEI. CDR3 in DNA: TGTGCAAGCGGACAGGGGTTGGTGTGGGGCTACACCTTC. This codes for CASGQGLVWGYTF.

The V gene is TRBV7-9, the J gene TRBJ2-2; D is unclear. The CDR3 has 15 amino acids. Germline V gene data show CDR1 as SEHNR and CDR2 as FQNEAQ (reference sequence). V was trimmed by 5 bases and J by 5 bases, leaving 15 bases between them. This CDR3 reads CASSLGVANTGELFF. CDR3 bases: TGTGCCAGCAGCCTAGGAGTAGCTAATACCGGGGAGCTGTTTTTT.

The chain couples TRBV7-6 to TRBJ2-2, with 7 bases that match TRBD1. V dropped 5 bases and J dropped 5; count of bases not matched to a gene: 11. The germline V gene encodes CDR1 SGHVS and CDR2 FNYEAQ. The CDR3 is 16 amino acids. The CDR3 here is CASSPRQGDGTGELFF. CDR3 in DNA: TGTGCCAGCAGCCCAAGACAGGGAGATGGAACCGGGGAGCTGTTTTTT.

The V gene is TRBV24-1, the J gene TRBJ1-2; D might be TRBD1 (6 bases). CDR1 and CDR2 (germline): KGHDR, SFDVKD. CDR3 length: 12 amino acids. Trimming took 9 bases from V and 3 from J, leaving 10 bases between them. CDR3: CATSKGDYGYTF. DNA of the CDR3: TGTGCCACCTCTAAGGGGGACTATGGCTACACCTTC.

This clone was detected a few times. The CDR3 is CASSQDIWESTYNEQFF. CDR3 coding DNA: TGTGCCAGCAGCCAAGATATTTGGGAGTCGACCTACAATGAGCAGTTCTTC. The rearrangement links TRBV3-1 (or the pseudogene TRBV3-2) to TRBJ2-1; D is possibly TRBD2 (5 bases). This CDR3 has 17 residues. V lost 0 bases and J lost 2, with 14 bases in between. Per germline, CDR1 LGHDT and CDR2 YNNKEL (reference sequence).

The CDR3 region has the DNA TGTGCTAGTGGTCTCGTGAGGGATAACGAGCAGTACTTC. It specifies CASGLVRDNEQYF. The J gene is TRBJ2-7, the V gene TRBV12-5; weak D call: TRBD2 (5 bases). Trimming removed 5 bases from V and 5 bases from J, with 13 bases in between. This CDR3 region has 13 residues. Germline CDR1 reads LGHNT; CDR2 reads FRNRAP. Variable domain in full (rest from reference TRBV12-5 and TRBJ2-7): DARVTQTPRHKVTEMGQEVTMRCQPILGHNTVFWYRQTMMQGLELLAYFRNRAPLDDSGMPKDRFSAEMPDATLATLKIQPSEPRDSAVYFCASGLVRDNEQYFGPGTRLTVT.

The DNA of the CDR3 is TGTGCCAGCAGCCAAGAAAACGGTGGCGGGACCGTCACCGGGGAGCTGTTTTTT. Translating it yields CASSQENGGGTVTGELFF. The chain carries TRBV4-2 and TRBJ2-2; TRBD2 might be the D (6 bases). CDR1 and CDR2 from the germline V gene are LGHNA and YNFKEQ. The CDR3 is 18 amino acids. V lost 0 bases to trimming and J lost 4 bases, with 18 bases between them.

The rearrangement uses TRBV7-2 and TRBJ1-1; possible D gene TRBD1, 5 bases. In germline, CDR1 is SGHTA, CDR2 FQGNSA. V was trimmed by 7 bases and J by 3 bases, leaving 15 bases between them. This CDR3 region has 14 residues. CDR3 residues: CASTLDSFYTEAFF. The DNA for the CDR3 is TGTGCCAGCACCCTAGACAGCTTCTACACTGAAGCTTTCTTT.

The V and J genes are TRBV7-6 and TRBJ2-5, with TRBD1 identical over 12 bases. Germline assignment: CDR1 SGHVS and CDR2 FNYEAQ. The CDR3 sequence is 16 residues long. J gave up 5 bases and V 3 bases, and 7 bases lay outside the gene matches. CDR3 region: CASSFGDRGRRETQYF. In nucleotides, the CDR3 is TGTGCCAGCAGCTTTGGGGACAGGGGGCGGAGGGAGACCCAGTACTTC.

CDR3 sequence: CATGTVNTGELFF. CDR3 nucleotide sequence: TGTGCCACCGGGACAGTGAACACCGGGGAGCTGTTTTTT. V gene TRBV19 combines with J gene TRBJ2-2, with TRBD1 matching over 7 bases. The CDR3 is 13 residues long. The V gene end was trimmed by 10 bases and the J gene end by 1 base; junction bases not matched to a gene: 3. Germline V gene lookup returns CDR1 LNHDA and CDR2 SQIVND (reference sequence).

The chain carries TRBV27 and TRBJ1-4; 8 positions agree with TRBD1. J was trimmed by 5 bases and V by 4 bases; bases with no gene match: 9. In germline, CDR1 is MNHEY, CDR2 SMNVEV (reference sequence). This CDR3 contains 16 residues. The CDR3 nucleotides are TGTGCCAGCAGTTCAGGGGGCGGGGGCTGGAATGAAAAACTGTTTTTT. It yields the protein CASSSGGGGWNEKLFF.

The CDR3 DNA is TGCGCCAGCAGCTCAGGCTACGGACTAGCGGGTACGAACACCGGGGAGCTGTTTTTT. Translation: CASSSGYGLAGTNTGELFF. The chain couples TRBV5-1 to TRBJ2-2, with TRBD2 identical over 11 bases. The CDR3 extends over 19 amino acids. Germline V gene lookup returns CDR1 SGHRS and CDR2 YFSETQ. J was trimmed by 0 bases and V by 3 bases; bases with no gene match: 10.

This clone appeared a single time. This chain uses TRBV6-5 with TRBJ2-2; 11 bases are shared with TRBD1. The germline gives CDR1 MNHEY, CDR2 SVGAGI. The CDR3 is 14 residues long. Trimming cost V 8 bases and J 6 bases; bases outside gene matches: 5. The CDR3 bases are TGTGCCAGCCTACGGACAGGGGGCGCCGGGGAGCTGTTTTTT. Translated: CASLRTGGAGELFF.

This clone has at least ten counts. This CDR3 is CASSYDRGSTDEQFF. DNA for the CDR3: TGTGCCAGCAGTTATGATCGCGGGAGTACAGATGAGCAGTTCTTC. The chain uses TRBV6-2 or TRBV6-3 and TRBJ2-1; 7 bases fit TRBD2. V gave up 3 bases and J gave up 8 bases; unmatched junction bases: 10. CDR1 is MNHEY and CDR2 is SVGEGT in the germline V gene. The CDR3 consists of 15 residues.